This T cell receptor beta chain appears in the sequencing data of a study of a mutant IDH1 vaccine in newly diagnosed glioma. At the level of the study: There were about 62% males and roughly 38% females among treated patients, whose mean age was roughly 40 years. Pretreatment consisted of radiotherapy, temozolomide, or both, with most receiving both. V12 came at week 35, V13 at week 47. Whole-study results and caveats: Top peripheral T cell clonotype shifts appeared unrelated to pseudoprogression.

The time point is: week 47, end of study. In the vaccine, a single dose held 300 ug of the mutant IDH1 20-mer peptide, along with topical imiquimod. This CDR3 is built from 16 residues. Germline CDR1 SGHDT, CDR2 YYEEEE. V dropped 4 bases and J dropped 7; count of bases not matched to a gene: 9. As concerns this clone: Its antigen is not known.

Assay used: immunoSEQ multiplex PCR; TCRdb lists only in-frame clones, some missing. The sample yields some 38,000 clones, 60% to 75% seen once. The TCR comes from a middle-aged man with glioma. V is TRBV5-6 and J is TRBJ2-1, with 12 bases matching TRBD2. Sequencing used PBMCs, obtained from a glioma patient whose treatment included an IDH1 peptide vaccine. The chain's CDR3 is CASSPGLAGRINEQFF. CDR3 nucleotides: TGTGCCAGCAGCCCCGGACTAGCGGGACGGATTAATGAGCAGTTCTTC.